One and the same sample provided the 6 T cell receptor beta chains below, sequenced in a study of shared clonotypes between healthy human individuals (dated by TCRdb to the early 2020s). To prepare the library, the immunoSEQ multiplex PCR assay was applied. TCRdb obtained this table from immuneACCESS and retained in-frame rearrangements with V and J assigned. These tables miss some clones; where compared with another copy, unresolved V genes account for less than half of the shortfall, and the remainder is unexplained. Recorded for this sample are a few hundred thousand clones; roughly 97% of them occurred a single time. Of the sample, 0.057% falls within the top ten clones. Sequenced material: naive CD4+ T cells sorted from blood. This specimen's cell subset or site label, per the study, means: CD45RA+ positively selected. The receptor source for this set is a woman aged 30 to 39 in good health.

The chain has TRBV7-9 and TRBJ2-3; 10 nucleotides line up with TRBD2. Germline values: CDR1 SEHNR, CDR2 FQNEAQ (reference sequence). Trimming removed 4 bases from V and 0 bases from J; junction bases left unmatched: 13. The CDR3 has 19 amino acids. The CDR3 DNA follows: TGTGCCAGCAGCTCGGTCGTGGGACTAGCGCTGACTAGCACAGATACGCAGTATTTT. Protein: CASSSVVGLALTSTDTQYF.

The chain employs TRBV6-1 and TRBJ2-7; maybe TRBD2 (6 bases). The CDR3 runs 14 residues. Germline V CDR1 and CDR2: MNHNS, SASEGT. The V gene lost 5 bases and the J gene lost 3 bases, with 14 bases spanning the gap. CDR3 nucleotide sequence: TGTGCCAGCAGTCCTAGCGAGAGAGTCTACGAGCAGTACTTC. Translated, it gives CASSPSERVYEQYF.

CDR3 in amino acids: CASSLGLAIGYNEQFF. The CDR3 DNA sequence: TGTGCCAGCAGCTTAGGACTAGCGATAGGGTACAATGAGCAGTTCTTC. The chain links TRBV7-2 to TRBJ2-1; 8 bases agree with TRBD2. CDR1 is SGHTA, CDR2 FQGNSA, per germline. The CDR3 runs to 16 residues. Trimming took 1 base from V and 4 from J; bases not matched to a gene: 6.

The chain couples TRBV18 to TRBJ2-1; D not certain. Trimming removed 5 bases from V and 9 bases from J, with 17 bases in between. The CDR3 consists of 14 residues. Germline CDR1 and CDR2: KGHSH and LQKENI. The CDR3 region has the DNA TGTGCCAGCTCATCGACCCTCGCAGGCTCTGAGCAGTTCTTC. It codes for CASSSTLAGSEQFF.

The chain combines TRBV4-2 with TRBJ2-1; TRBD2 matches 10 bases. CDR1 and CDR2 (germline): LGHNA, YNFKEQ. CDR3 length: 14 residues. The junction had 3 bases not matched to a gene; V was cut back by 1 base and J by 9 bases. The CDR3 DNA follows: TGTGCCAGCAGCCAAGGACTAGCGGGCGGTGAGCAGTTCTTC. It specifies CASSQGLAGGEQFF.

This clone was detected once. The chain carries TRBV7-3 and TRBJ2-2; D may be TRBD1 (5 bases). The CDR3 contains 14 residues. Trimming cost V 7 bases and J 0 bases, with 9 bases left between them. Germline CDR1 SGHTA, CDR2 FQGTGA. Here the CDR3 reads CASTWGPNTGELFF. The CDR3 DNA is TGTGCCAGCACCTGGGGCCCGAACACCGGGGAGCTGTTTTTT.